The 11 T cell receptor beta chains reported below all come from one sample, sequenced in a study of OX40 agonist ivuxolimab in advanced cancers. Generated by immunoSEQ multiplex PCR, the TCRdb table keeps only in-frame clones and is missing some. The sample carries 50,000 to 70,000 clones, roughly 85% recorded once. The source material was CD4+ or CD8+ T cells sorted from blood, sampled in a trial of the OX40 agonist ivuxolimab. Receptor source: an adult with an advanced solid tumor such as melanoma, head and neck, liver or kidney cancer.

This chain connects TRBV19 to TRBJ2-7; D may be TRBD1 (6 bases). The CDR3 runs 13 residues. Per germline, CDR1 LNHDA and CDR2 SQIVND (reference sequence). Trimming left V 11 bases short and J 6 bases short, with 20 bases between. The CDR3, as DNA: TGTGCCGGCGTCCGGGACATCCCGGCCGAGCAGTACTTC. It codes for CAGVRDIPAEQYF. The variable domain in full, completed from reference TRBV19 and TRBJ2-7, reads DGGITQSPKYLFRKEGQNVTLSCEQNLNHDAMYWYRQDPGQGLRLIYYSQIVNDFQKGDIAEGYSVSREKKESFPLTVTSAQKNPTAFYLCAGVRDIPAEQYFGPGTRLTVT.

The rearrangement links TRBV5-5 to TRBJ2-7; D might be TRBD2 (6 bases). Germline values: CDR1 SGHKS, CDR2 YYEKEE (reference sequence). V gave up 4 bases and J gave up 4 bases, with 21 bases separating them. The CDR3 contains 16 residues. The CDR3 is CASSNPLGREGYEQYF. The CDR3, as DNA: TGTGCCAGCAGCAACCCGCTGGGGCGGGAAGGTTACGAGCAGTACTTC. The full variable domain, completed using reference TRBV5-5 and TRBJ2-7, is DAGVTQSPTHLIKTRGQQVTLRCSPISGHKSVSWYQQVLGQGPQFIFQYYEKEERGRGNFPDRFSARQFPNYSSELNVNALLLGDSALYLCASSNPLGREGYEQYFGPGTRLTVT.

The chain recombines TRBV5-1 with TRBJ2-2, with 7 bases lining up with TRBD1. This CDR3 contains 15 residues. CDR1 is SGHRS and CDR2 is YFSETQ in the germline V gene. The V and J ends lost 0 bases and 6 bases, in that order; junction bases with no gene match: 5. The CDR3 here is CASSLGDSTAGELFF. Here the CDR3 DNA reads TGCGCCAGCAGCTTGGGGGACAGTACCGCCGGGGAGCTGTTTTTT.

The J gene is TRBJ1-4, the V gene TRBV5-1; the D gene is possibly TRBD1 (5 bases). Per the germline V gene, CDR1 is SGHRS and CDR2 is YFSETQ. The CDR3 runs 15 residues. V gave up 0 bases and J gave up 4 bases, with 10 bases separating them. The CDR3 region has the DNA TGCGCCAGCAGCTTGGCGGGGGGGTTTAATGAAAAACTGTTTTTT. Translating it yields CASSLAGGFNEKLFF. Filled out from reference TRBV5-1 and TRBJ1-4, the complete variable domain reads KAGVTQTPRYLIKTRGQQVTLSCSPISGHRSVSWYQQTPGQGLQFLFEYFSETQRNKGNFPGRFSGRQFSNSRSEMNVSTLELGDSALYLCASSLAGGFNEKLFFGSGTQLSVL.

This clone appeared a single time. The chain joins TRBV7-8 to TRBJ2-2, with TRBD2 matching over 7 bases. CDR3 length: 16 residues. In germline, CDR1 is SGHVS, CDR2 FQNEAQ. The V segment lost 5 bases and the J segment 2 bases; nucleotides outside the gene matches: 8. CDR3 nucleotides: TGTGCCAGCAGCAGAGCGGGACTACCTAACACCGGGGAGCTGTTTTTT. Translation: CASSRAGLPNTGELFF.

This chain connects TRBV30 to TRBJ1-5; D possibly corresponds to TRBD1 (6 bases). Trimming removed 0 bases from V and 5 bases from J, with 8 bases in between. The CDR3 contains 13 residues. Looked up from germline, CDR1 is GTSNPN and CDR2 is SVGIG (reference sequence). The CDR3, as DNA: TGTGCCTGGAGTGTGGGGGCAGATCAGCCCCAGCATTTT. Its protein product is CAWSVGADQPQHF.

V and J are TRBV4-1 and TRBJ2-7; TRBD2 is a possible D gene (6 bases). Germline CDR1 reads MGHRA; CDR2 reads YSYEKL. CDR3 size: 13 residues. V shed 3 bases and J shed 9 bases, with 15 bases lying between them. CDR3 loop: CASSQWRAERQYF. The CDR3 DNA is TGCGCCAGCAGCCAGTGGAGGGCGGAACGGCAGTACTTC.

The chain joins TRBV7-6 to TRBJ1-3; D is perhaps TRBD1 (5 bases). The CDR3 covers 13 residues. From germline, CDR1 is SGHVS and CDR2 FNYEAQ. The V and J ends lost 8 bases and 0 bases respectively, with 8 bases between them. Here the CDR3 DNA reads TGTGCCAGCGGGGACCCCTCTGGAAACACCATATATTTT. Amino acids: CASGDPSGNTIYF. The full variable domain, its missing parts supplied by reference TRBV7-6 and TRBJ1-3, is GAGVSQSPRYKVTKRGQDVALRCDPISGHVSLYWYRQALGQGPEFLTYFNYEAQQDKSGLPNDRFSAERPEGSISTLTIQRTEQRDSAMYRCASGDPSGNTIYFGEGSWLTVV.

The rearrangement uses TRBV7-6 and TRBJ2-7; 7 positions match TRBD2. Trimming cost V 3 bases and J 5 bases; bases outside gene matches: 10. Germline V gives CDR1 SGHVS, CDR2 FNYEAQ. This CDR3 is built from 15 residues. For the CDR3, the DNA is TGTGCCAGCAGCTTGGGCGGCGGGAGTCTGGACGAGCAGTACTTC. Its protein product is CASSLGGGSLDEQYF.

This rearrangement joins TRBV4-2 to TRBJ2-2; 14 nucleotides match TRBD2. Germline V gene lookup returns CDR1 LGHNA and CDR2 YNFKEQ. The CDR3 runs to 18 residues. The V and J ends lost 4 bases and 4 bases, in that order; junction bases with no gene match: 8. CDR3 region: CASSPTGTSGSITGELFF. The CDR3 DNA is TGTGCCAGCAGCCCAACCGGGACTAGCGGGAGTATCACCGGGGAGCTGTTTTTT.

The V and J genes are TRBV27 and TRBJ1-1; perhaps TRBD1 as D (6 bases). Germline CDR1 reads MNHEY; CDR2 reads SMNVEV (reference sequence). This CDR3 is built from 16 residues. The V and J ends lost 2 bases and 5 bases respectively, with 18 bases between them. CDR3 sequence (DNA): TGTGCCAGCAGTTTAACCGTCAGGGGCTCCGGGACTGAAGCTTTCTTT. Protein sequence: CASSLTVRGSGTEAFF.